This TCR beta chain comes out of a study of molecular identifiers for immune sequencing clone quantification. The study's findings and limits: Clones of above 20 RNA copies carried over 99% of effector molecules; in naive cells they carried under 1%.

Listed TCR primers, together with previously described methods, were used for the bulk TCR libraries. One entry per CDR3 protein results from TCRdb running MiXCR on the PCR reads. The repertoire holds roughly 320,000 distinct CDR3 sequences, with about 21% as singletons. Points on this clonotype: Its matching antigen is unknown.

This CDR3 comprises 14 residues. V lost 6 bases and J 4 bases, leaving 16 bases between the germline ends. This sequence joins TRBV12-3 or TRBV12-4 and TRBJ2-7; TRBD2 is a possible D gene (6 bases). This receptor was obtained from a human donor in good health. Some libraries in this study had Jurkat cell RNA spiked in. Sequences were obtained from naive CD8+ T cells from blood, with Jurkat cell RNA spiked in. Specified subset: FACS-sorted CD8+CD4-CCR7+CD45RA+ naive T cells. The CDR3 region is CASRAGSRDYEQYF. DNA for the CDR3: TGTGCCAGCAGGGCCGGGAGTAGGGATTACGAGCAGTACTTC.